The 24 T cell receptor beta chains below all came from one sample that was sequenced in a study of blood T cell repertoires in COVID-19. Produced via immunoSEQ multiplex PCR; TCRdb's table is partial and in-frame only. The sample includes around 330,000 clones, 90% of them seen just once. The specimen sequenced was PBMCs or T cells enriched from blood (not recorded which). These TCRs come from a man in his sixties who had recovered from COVID-19.

The chain recombines TRBV2 with TRBJ2-7; TRBD1 might be the D (7 bases). Germline loops: CDR1 SNHLY, CDR2 FYNNEI. CDR3 size: 12 residues. V was clipped by 8 bases and J by 2 bases, with 10 bases between them. DNA of the CDR3: TGTGCCAGCGGGGGGACAGCCTACGAGCAGTACTTC. Protein sequence: CASGGTAYEQYF.

A single count supports this clone. The genes are TRBV19 and TRBJ1-3; 8 nucleotides line up with TRBD1. V lost 6 bases to trimming and J lost 9 bases; unmatched junction nucleotides: 4. Per germline, CDR1 LNHDA and CDR2 SQIVND (reference sequence). The CDR3 covers 12 residues. The CDR3 coding sequence is TGTGCCAGTAGCACAGGGGGAGTCACCATATATTTT. As protein: CASSTGGVTIYF.

V and J are TRBV29-1 and TRBJ2-3; D might be TRBD2 (6 bases). The CDR3 runs to 12 residues. Trimming removed 8 bases at V and 8 bases at J, with 17 bases between. The germline CDR1 and CDR2 sequences are SQVTM and ANQGSEA. The CDR3 region is CSTTSYIGTQYF. The CDR3 bases are TGCAGCACTACTAGCTACATCGGTACGCAGTATTTT.

The chain has TRBV9 and TRBJ1-6; 12 bases align to TRBD1. In germline, CDR1 is SGDLS, CDR2 YYNGEE. The CDR3 covers 16 residues. Losses at the gene ends were 3 bases for V and 9 bases for J; bases not matched to a gene: 7. CDR3 amino acids: CASSELGTGGFSPLHF. The CDR3 DNA follows: TGTGCCAGCAGCGAACTCGGGACAGGGGGCTTTTCACCCCTCCACTTT.

The chain uses TRBV24-1 and TRBJ2-3; the match to TRBD2 covers 8 bases. With 4 bases clipped from V and 2 bases from J, the junction kept 4 bases outside the gene matches. The CDR3 totals 15 residues. The germline CDR1 and CDR2 sequences are KGHDR and SFDVKD. The CDR3 region has the DNA TGTGCCACCAGTGAAATAGCGGGAACCACAGATACGCAGTATTTT. Protein sequence: CATSEIAGTTDTQYF.

This clone appeared a single time. The chain joins TRBV11-2 to TRBJ2-1; 8 bases align to TRBD2. The V and J ends lost 5 bases and 4 bases, in that order; junction bases with no gene match: 10. The germline CDR1 and CDR2 sequences are SGHAT and FQNNGV. This CDR3 comprises 16 residues. As DNA, the CDR3 is TGTGCCAGCAGCACACCCCGGACTAGCCTTTACAATGAGCAGTTCTTC. Its translation is CASSTPRTSLYNEQFF.

V gene TRBV12-3 or TRBV12-4 combines with J gene TRBJ2-7, with D perhaps TRBD2 (5 bases). V was pared by 6 bases and J by 13 bases, with 16 bases between. The CDR3 runs 11 residues. In nucleotides, the CDR3 is TGTGCCAGCAGCCCCGGGAATCCGATATACTTC. It codes for CASSPGNPIYF.

The V and J genes are TRBV15 and TRBJ1-5; no firm D call. Germline V gives CDR1 LNHNV, CDR2 YYDKDF (reference sequence). V was cut by 0 bases and J by 0 bases, with 9 bases left in between. The CDR3 sequence is 16 residues long. Written as DNA, the CDR3 is TGTGCCACCAGCAGAGAACGAGGAATTAGCAATCAGCCCCAGCATTTT. This translates into CATSRERGISNQPQHF.

This clone was detected once. The rearrangement links TRBV6-5 to TRBJ1-2; D ambiguous. CDR3 length equals 16 residues. Trimming removed 0 bases from V and 0 bases from J, with 11 bases in between. CDR1 and CDR2 from the germline V gene are MNHEY and SVGAGI. The CDR3 loop is CASSYSRWNSNYGYTF. CDR3 coding DNA: TGTGCCAGCAGTTACTCGAGGTGGAACTCTAACTATGGCTACACCTTC.

The CDR3 DNA sequence: TGTGCCAGCAGCTTAGTCGCGGGGGCGGGGGAGACCCAGTACTTC. Protein: CASSLVAGAGETQYF. V is TRBV7-8 and J is TRBJ2-5; a weak D match, TRBD2 (7 bases). The CDR3 is made up of 15 amino acids. Per germline, CDR1 SGHVS and CDR2 FQNEAQ. Trimming stripped 1 base from V and 5 bases from J, with 14 bases between. The entire variable domain, with the rest obtained from reference TRBV7-8 and TRBJ2-5, is as follows: GAGVSQSPRYKVAKRGQDVALRCDPISGHVSLFWYQQALGQGPEFLTYFQNEAQLDKSGLPSDRFFAERPEGSVSTLKIQRTQQEDSAVYLCASSLVAGAGETQYFGPGTRLLVL.

This clone was counted between two and nine times. The rearrangement links TRBV28 to TRBJ1-4, with D tentatively TRBD1 (5 bases). The CDR3 has 15 amino acids. Germline lookup yields CDR1 MDHEN and CDR2 SYDVKM. The ends were cut back, 7 bases at V and 8 bases at J, with 20 bases in the middle. Here the CDR3 DNA reads TGTGCCAGCAAATTCTCCGGGGGAAGTAACGAAAAACTGTTTTTT. It codes for CASKFSGGSNEKLFF.

The table lists this clone with a count of one. The chain is built from TRBV6-1 and TRBJ2-5; 8 bases match TRBD2. Germline CDR1 is MNHNS and CDR2 is SASEGT. Germline trimming cut 3 bases from V and 7 bases from J; bases unmatched to any gene: 7. This CDR3 contains 14 residues. CDR3: CASSDGVAGRTQYF. In nucleotides, the CDR3 is TGTGCCAGCAGTGACGGGGTAGCGGGGCGGACCCAGTACTTC.

The J gene is TRBJ1-1, the V gene TRBV7-6, with D possibly matching TRBD1 (5 bases). The CDR3 runs 17 residues. Germline CDR1 is SGHVS and CDR2 is FNYEAQ. Between the trimmed V and J ends, which lost 2 bases and 1 base, there was a span of 17 bases. The CDR3 here is CASSLSVFRQGNTEAFF. DNA of the CDR3: TGTGCCAGCAGCTTATCGGTATTCCGCCAGGGGAACACTGAAGCTTTCTTT. Complete variable domain (other parts from reference TRBV7-6 and TRBJ1-1): GAGVSQSPRYKVTKRGQDVALRCDPISGHVSLYWYRQALGQGPEFLTYFNYEAQQDKSGLPNDRFSAERPEGSISTLTIQRTEQRDSAMYRCASSLSVFRQGNTEAFFGQGTRLTVV.

The J gene is TRBJ2-7, the V gene TRBV7-9; 7 bases are shared with TRBD2. This CDR3 has 13 residues. J lost 4 bases, V lost 1 base, and 1 base had no gene match. Germline-derived CDR1 and CDR2 are SEHNR and FQNEAQ (reference sequence). In DNA, the CDR3 is TGTGCCAGCAGCTTAGACGGGAGGTACGAGCAGTACTTC. It codes for CASSLDGRYEQYF.

V and J are TRBV5-6 and TRBJ1-1; 8 nucleotides line up with TRBD1. CDR1 and CDR2 (germline): SGHDT, YYEEEE. The CDR3 totals 14 residues. After removal of 0 bases from V and 6 bases from J, the junction contained 4 bases not matched to a gene. The CDR3 protein is CASSLGTGSSEAFF. For the CDR3, the DNA is TGTGCCAGCAGCTTGGGGACAGGGTCGTCTGAAGCTTTCTTT.

The chain carries TRBV12-3 or TRBV12-4 and TRBJ1-5; D is perhaps TRBD1 (5 bases). V shed 5 bases and J shed 6 bases, with 11 bases lying between them. The CDR3 contains 13 residues. The CDR3 nucleotides read TGTGCCAGCAGTCAGGGCTTCGGTCAGCCCCAGCATTTT. The encoded protein is CASSQGFGQPQHF.

This clone is a singleton in its sample. The gene calls are TRBV30 and TRBJ2-1; TRBD1 is a possible D gene (6 bases). Germline V CDR1 and CDR2: GTSNPN, SVGIG (reference sequence). CDR3 length equals 13 residues. Trimming cost V 0 bases and J 3 bases, with 6 bases left between them. The CDR3, as DNA: TGTGCCTGGAGTGTACAGGGCTACAATGAGCAGTTCTTC. This sequence encodes CAWSVQGYNEQFF.

The chain employs TRBV19 and TRBJ1-2; D may be TRBD1 (6 bases). Germline lookup yields CDR1 LNHDA and CDR2 SQIVND (reference sequence). The germline V and J ends were trimmed by 5 bases and 9 bases, with 13 bases remaining between them. CDR3 length equals 12 residues. The CDR3 loop is CASSPGAGSYTF. CDR3 bases: TGTGCCAGTAGTCCAGGGGCCGGGAGCTACACCTTC. The full variable domain, rest sourced from reference TRBV19 and TRBJ1-2, is DGGITQSPKYLFRKEGQNVTLSCEQNLNHDAMYWYRQDPGQGLRLIYYSQIVNDFQKGDIAEGYSVSREKKESFPLTVTSAQKNPTAFYLCASSPGAGSYTFGSGTRLTVV.

This clone was found a few times. The chain combines TRBV7-3 with TRBJ1-5, with 8 positions matching TRBD1. The V and J ends lost 3 bases and 6 bases, in that order; junction bases with no gene match: 19. The CDR3 contains 19 residues. CDR1 SGHTA and CDR2 FQGTGA come from the germline V gene. CDR3 nucleotide sequence: TGTGCCAGCAGCTTTCAGCGCAGGGGGCCATCCCAGGGTGGTCAGCCCCAGCATTTT. Translation gives CASSFQRRGPSQGGQPQHF.

This chain connects TRBV14 to TRBJ2-7, with TRBD1 matching over 10 bases. V lost 5 bases and J lost 2; bases outside the gene matches: 3. The CDR3 extends over 14 amino acids. Germline V gene sequence: CDR1 SGHDN, CDR2 FVKESK. CDR3 region: CASSTGQGAYEQYF. CDR3 in DNA: TGTGCCAGCAGCACCGGACAGGGGGCCTACGAGCAGTACTTC.

In its sample, this clone was seen once. V is TRBV4-1 and J is TRBJ2-7, with 7 bases lining up with TRBD2. V dropped 0 bases and J dropped 3; count of bases not matched to a gene: 8. The CDR3 is made up of 16 amino acids. Germline CDR1 is MGHRA and CDR2 is YSYEKL. The CDR3 nucleotides read TGCGCCAGCAGCCAAGATCGTGTGGAGCGGGGCTACGAGCAGTACTTC. Amino acids: CASSQDRVERGYEQYF.

The rearrangement uses TRBV24-1 and TRBJ2-3; 9 nucleotides align to TRBD1. Germline CDR1 reads KGHDR; CDR2 reads SFDVKD. The CDR3 length is 18 residues. The ends lost 5 bases at V and 0 bases at J; junction bases unmatched: 11. CDR3 bases: TGTGCCACCAGTGCCCCGGTCGGACAGGGGACTAGCACAGATACGCAGTATTTT. This sequence encodes CATSAPVGQGTSTDTQYF.

About this clone itself: Within the sample, other DNA sequences also encode this same CDR3. The chain has TRBV5-6 and TRBJ1-2; TRBD1 agrees at 7 bases. V shed 7 bases, J shed 0 bases, and the junction held 9 bases outside the gene matches. From germline, CDR1 is SGHDT and CDR2 YYEEEE. There are 15 residues in the CDR3. The CDR3 protein is CASSRGGAANYGYTF. The CDR3 DNA is TGTGCCAGCTCACGAGGGGGCGCGGCTAACTATGGCTACACCTTC.

This clone has ten or more counts. The chain joins TRBV20-1 to TRBJ1-5; TRBD1 might be the D (5 bases). The CDR3 spans 12 residues. The germline gives CDR1 DFQATT, CDR2 SNEGSKA (reference sequence). V lost 3 bases and J 4 bases, leaving 7 bases between the germline ends. The CDR3 nucleotides are TGCAGTGCTAGTAAGGGGAATCAGCCCCAGCATTTT. Translation: CSASKGNQPQHF.